This entry features one T cell receptor beta chain sequence. Its recognized antigen is unknown. Base quality data are lacking; no much larger clone is found one base away. The junction shows trimming of 4 bases on V and 5 bases on J, and the gene matches do not reach 11 bases of it. The CDR3, cysteine through phenylalanine, is 16 amino acids long. Only the CDR3 DNA is retained, 48 bases long and in frame from the first base. Reading the germline V gene gives CDR1 LGHNA and CDR2 YSLEER. TCRbeta CDR3 regions were amplified from genomic DNA by means of the immunoSEQ Assay, a bias-controlled multiplex PCR. On the authors' methods: The number of nucleated cells in each sample was estimated by amplification of reference gene primers within the assay. To quantify the absolute abundance of each unique TCRbeta CDR3 rearrangement, sequence reads were collapsed and filtered. Productive Simpson clonality was computed per sample as the square root of Simpson's diversity index over productive rearrangements. The table comes from immuneACCESS by way of TCRdb, which keeps in-frame sequences with V and J called. Part of the clones is missing from these tables; in studies checked, under half for an unresolved V gene and the rest for unknown reasons. Clonal size and the V and J genes are those of that table, whereas D and trimming came from the DNA. Within this sample are about 75,000 clones, with roughly 90% of them counted one time only. The biggest ten clones account for about 2.7% of the sample.

The data were obtained in a study of blood T cell repertoires in COVID-19 (dated by TCRdb to about 2020). In the study overall: Collaborator samples came from the United States, Italy and Spain and covered acute and convalescent phases of COVID-19. The sample metadata nearly always contained a de-identified subject ID, COVID-19 status, age in years and sex. The material from the prospective study consisted of cDNA or gDNA derived from T cells, B-cell-depleted T cells, or PBMCs. The samples were drawn from two sources: the first 160 participants of the ongoing ImmuneRACE study, and approximately 1,300 subjects contributed by 6 global collaborators. Subjects who had been exposed to COVID-19, were actively infected with it, or had recovered from it provided the deeply sampled blood TCRbeta repertoires that made up the dataset. The repertoires were released in a freely available public database meant as a resource for research on the immune response to SARS-CoV-2. Where available, HLA class I and class II types were obtained from metadata supplied by the sample provider rather than from assay-based typing.

Broad study findings and their caveats: The amount of clinical and demographic metadata varied by source and participant and was provided uncurated.

The collaborating institutions used their own protocols to collect whole blood in K2EDTA tubes. For TCRbeta analysis, collaborators shipped samples as frozen whole blood, isolated PBMCs, or DNA extracted from either of those sample types. This receptor was obtained from a human donor in a cohort sampled during active COVID-19. Sequenced sample: peripheral blood. The chain couples TRBV4-3 to TRBJ2-5; 9 bases in between match TRBD1. The CDR3 is CASSRSRDREFETQYF. The base sequence is TGCGCCAGCAGCCGATCCCGGGACAGGGAATTTGAGACCCAGTACTTC.